The source of this TCR beta chain is a study of blood T cells in healthy people across ages. This clonotype has just a few counts. A minimum of 5 micrograms of total RNA was extracted per sample. Deletions cut 4 bases from V and 0 bases from J, with 21 bases between. The CDR3 runs to 18 residues. Germline V gene sequence: CDR1 MNHEY, CDR2 SMNVEV (reference sequence). Sample-barcoded 5' priming and a J-beta primer mix drove a second PCR of about 6 to 12 cycles. TCRdb called the 5' RACE reads again in MiXCR, with one record for every CDR3 protein. The data contain over a million distinct CDR3 sequences, around 43% of them singletons.

This chain connects TRBV27 to TRBJ2-5; D might be TRBD1 or TRBD2, each matching 5 bases. The sequence derives from a woman aged 55-69 years in good health. Sequences were obtained from blood. CDR3 protein: CASSSGGSWGRNQETQYF. CDR3 nucleotides: TGTGCCAGCAGTTCGGGTGGGAGCTGGGGACGGAACCAAGAGACCCAGTACTTC.